A selection of T cell receptor beta chains follows, all from one sample in a study of response to subunit inactivated influenza vaccine. MiXCR was run by TCRdb on the RT-PCR reads, yielding one entry per CDR3 protein. The data contain 150,000 to 200,000 distinct CDR3 sequences, around a tenth of them singletons. The source was non-naive T cells sorted from PBMCs, collected on the day of vaccination. Every receptor here comes from a man over 45 who received an inactivated influenza vaccine. Each CDR3 is given with its conserved first and last residue. The D gene is left open where the match is weak. Only some rows state a clone size, as once, few, many or a class for expanded clones.

TRBV15	TRBJ2-1	NA	NA	TGTGCCACCAGCAGAGATCCGGACAATGAGCAGTTCTTC	CATSRDPDNEQFF
TRBV3-1	TRBJ2-1	TRBD2	many	TGTGCCAGCACTCTTTCTAGCGGGGCCAACAATGAGCAGTTCTTC	CASTLSSGANNEQFF
TRBV7-6	TRBJ2-5	NA	few	TGTGCCAGCAGCTCGTATGAGACCCAGTACTTC	CASSSYETQYF
TRBV6-5	TRBJ2-4	TRBD2	few	TGTGCCAGCAGTTTGGGGGGGTACGGCAAAAACATTCAGTACTTC	CASSLGGYGKNIQYF
TRBV12-3/TRBV12-4	TRBJ2-2	TRBD2	many	TGTGCCAGCACCTATTACACGGCGGGGGCCGGGGAGCTGTTTTTT	CASTYYTAGAGELFF
TRBV9	TRBJ2-7	TRBD2	NA	TGTGCCAGCAGCCCCATCCCTCCCGGGACTAGCGGGTTCTCCTACGAGCAGTACTTC	CASSPIPPGTSGFSYEQYF
TRBV12-3/TRBV12-4	TRBJ1-6	NA	many	TGTGCCAGCAGTTTTTTGGGAGGTGGTTCACCCCTCCACTTT	CASSFLGGGSPLHF
TRBV25-1	TRBJ2-3	NA	many	TGTGCCAGCAGTTGGGGGCAGGATACGCAGTATTTT	CASSWGQDTQYF
TRBV20-1	TRBJ2-4	NA	few	TGCAGTGCCAGCGGAACGGGTGGTAACATTCAGTACTTC	CSASGTGGNIQYF
TRBV4-2	TRBJ2-2	NA	many	TGTGCCAGCAGCCAATCAGGGAGTAACACCGGGGAGCTGTTTTTT	CASSQSGSNTGELFF